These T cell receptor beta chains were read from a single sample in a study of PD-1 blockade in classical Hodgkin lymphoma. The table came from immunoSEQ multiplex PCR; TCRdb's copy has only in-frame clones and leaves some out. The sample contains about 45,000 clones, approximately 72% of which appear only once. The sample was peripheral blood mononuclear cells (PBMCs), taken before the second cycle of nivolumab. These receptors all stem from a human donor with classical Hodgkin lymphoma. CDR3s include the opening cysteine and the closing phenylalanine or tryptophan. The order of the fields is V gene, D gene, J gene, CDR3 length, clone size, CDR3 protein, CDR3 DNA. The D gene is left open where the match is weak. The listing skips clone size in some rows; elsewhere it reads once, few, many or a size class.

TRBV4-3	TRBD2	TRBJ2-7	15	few	CASSPAGGGTYEQYF	TGCGCCAGCAGCCCGGCGGGCGGGGGGACCTACGAGCAGTACTTC
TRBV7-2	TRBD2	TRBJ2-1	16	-	CASSSPAGVGLNEQFF	TGTGCCAGCAGCTCTCCAGCGGGAGTTGGATTAAATGAGCAGTTCTTC
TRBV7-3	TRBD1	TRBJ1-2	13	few	CASSMTGVGGYTF	TGTGCCAGCAGCATGACAGGGGTGGGCGGCTACACCTTC
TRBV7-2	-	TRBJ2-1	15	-	CASSLEGSGYNEQFF	TGTGCCAGCAGCTTAGAGGGGTCCGGGTACAATGAGCAGTTCTTC
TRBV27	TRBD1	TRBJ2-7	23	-	CASSSQTLIRDRVVGSLSYEQYF	TGTGCCAGCAGTTCCCAAACCCTCATCCGAGACAGGGTCGTCGGGTCTCTATCCTACGAGCAGTACTTC
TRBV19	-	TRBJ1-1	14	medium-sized	CASILGGGPTEAFF	TGTGCCAGTATCCTCGGCGGGGGACCCACTGAAGCTTTCTTT
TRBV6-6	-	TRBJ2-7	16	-	CASSYSFQAGVDEQYF	TGTGCCAGCAGTTACTCATTCCAGGCCGGGGTAGACGAGCAGTACTTC
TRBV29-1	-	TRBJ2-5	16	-	CSVGGISGRYQETQYF	TGCAGCGTTGGTGGGATTAGTGGACGTTACCAAGAGACCCAGTACTTC
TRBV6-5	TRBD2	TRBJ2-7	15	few	CASSYGAGPYYEQYF	TGTGCCAGCAGTTACGGAGCGGGGCCATACTACGAGCAGTACTTC
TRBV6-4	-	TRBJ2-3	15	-	CASSESGLARDTQYF	TGTGCCAGCAGTGAAAGTGGGCTAGCGAGAGATACGCAGTATTTT
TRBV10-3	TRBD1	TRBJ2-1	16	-	CAISPGGTGGMGEQFF	TGTGCCATCAGCCCAGGGGGGACAGGGGGTATGGGCGAGCAGTTCTTC
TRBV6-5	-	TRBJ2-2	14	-	CASSLGQNTGELFF	TGTGCCAGCAGTCTAGGACAGAACACCGGGGAGCTGTTTTTT
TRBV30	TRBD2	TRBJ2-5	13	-	CAWGTSGGETQYF	TGTGCCTGGGGGACTAGCGGGGGAGAGACCCAGTACTTC
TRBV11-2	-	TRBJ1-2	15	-	CASSQNTGLGYGYTF	TGTGCCAGCAGTCAAAATACAGGGCTTGGGTATGGCTACACCTTC
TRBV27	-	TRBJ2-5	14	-	CASSQTRGWETQYF	TGTGCCAGCAGTCAGACCCGGGGCTGGGAGACCCAGTACTTC
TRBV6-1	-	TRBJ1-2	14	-	CASSEARGAYGYTF	TGTGCCAGCAGTGAAGCGCGAGGGGCCTATGGCTACACCTTC
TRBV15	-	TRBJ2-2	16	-	CATSPVMGAGSGELFF	TGTGCCACCAGCCCCGTTATGGGGGCGGGGTCCGGGGAGCTGTTTTTT
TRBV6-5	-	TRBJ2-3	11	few	CASRFGGTQYF	TGTGCCAGCAGGTTTGGGGGTACGCAGTATTTT
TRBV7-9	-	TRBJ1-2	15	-	CASSPIVYTNYGYTF	TGTGCCAGCAGCCCCATTGTATACACTAACTATGGCTACACCTTC
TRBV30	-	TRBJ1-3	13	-	CAWSPPPVDTIYF	TGTGCCTGGAGCCCACCACCTGTGGACACCATATATTTT
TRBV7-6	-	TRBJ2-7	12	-	CASSPSGVQQYF	TGTGCCAGCAGCCCTTCGGGGGTTCAGCAGTACTTC
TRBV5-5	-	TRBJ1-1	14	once	CASSLWGPNTEAFF	TGTGCCAGCAGCTTGTGGGGGCCGAACACTGAAGCTTTCTTT
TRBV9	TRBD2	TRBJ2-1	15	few	CASSRTSWSYNEQFF	TGTGCCAGCAGCCGGACTAGTTGGTCCTACAATGAGCAGTTCTTC
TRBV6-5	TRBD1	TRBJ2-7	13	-	CASTTSGGHEQYF	TGTGCCAGCACCACGTCAGGGGGCCACGAGCAGTACTTC
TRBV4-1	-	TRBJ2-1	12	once	CASSLLGNEQFF	TGCGCCAGCAGCCTATTAGGGAATGAGCAGTTCTTC
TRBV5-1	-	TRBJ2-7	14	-	CASSLAGPSYEQYF	TGCGCCAGCAGCTTGGCTGGACCCTCCTACGAGCAGTACTTC
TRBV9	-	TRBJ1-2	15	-	CASSVVQGDNYGYTF	TGTGCCAGCAGCGTAGTGCAGGGTGATAACTATGGCTACACCTTC
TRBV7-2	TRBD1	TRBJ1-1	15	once	CASSPSQTGGREAFF	TGTGCCAGCAGCCCGAGCCAGACAGGGGGCAGGGAAGCTTTCTTT
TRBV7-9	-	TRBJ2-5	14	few	CASSLARGGETQYF	TGTGCCAGCAGCTTAGCGCGAGGGGGAGAGACCCAGTACTTC
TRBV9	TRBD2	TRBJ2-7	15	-	CASSAETSGSYEQYF	TGTGCCAGCAGCGCGGAGACTAGCGGGAGCTACGAGCAGTACTTC
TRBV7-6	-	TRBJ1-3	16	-	CASSLDGPGAGNTIYF	TGTGCCAGCAGCTTAGATGGCCCGGGCGCTGGAAACACCATATATTTT
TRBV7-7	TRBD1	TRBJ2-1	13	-	CASSLEAGGEQFF	TGTGCTAGCAGCTTAGAGGCAGGGGGCGAGCAGTTCTTC
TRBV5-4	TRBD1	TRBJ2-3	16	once	CASSSRDRGGKGTQYF	TGTGCCAGCAGCTCCCGGGACAGGGGGGGCAAGGGTACGCAGTATTTT
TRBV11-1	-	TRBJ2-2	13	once	CASSLYPEGELFF	TGTGCCAGCAGCCTCTACCCCGAGGGGGAGCTGTTTTTT
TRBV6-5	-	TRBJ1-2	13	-	CASSYVTGNGYTF	TGTGCCAGCAGTTACGTTACAGGCAATGGCTACACCTTC
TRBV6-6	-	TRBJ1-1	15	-	CASSYSTAMNTEAFF	TGTGCCAGCAGTTACTCGACGGCTATGAACACTGAAGCTTTCTTT
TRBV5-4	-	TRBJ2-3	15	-	CASSLALAITDTQYF	TGTGCCAGCAGCTTGGCTCTAGCGATCACAGATACGCAGTATTTT
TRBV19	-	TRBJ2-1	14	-	CASSISGSIEEQFF	TGTGCCAGTAGTATTAGTGGGAGTATCGAGGAGCAGTTCTTC
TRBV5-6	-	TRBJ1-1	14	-	CASSLEGRNTEAFF	TGTGCCAGCAGCTTGGAGGGGAGGAACACTGAAGCTTTCTTT
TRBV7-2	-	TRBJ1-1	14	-	CASSLAGQGTEAFF	TGTGCCAGCAGCTTAGCAGGGCAGGGCACTGAAGCTTTCTTT
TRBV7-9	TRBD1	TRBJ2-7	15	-	CASSPRQGATYEQYF	TGTGCCAGCAGCCCTCGACAGGGGGCAACCTACGAGCAGTACTTC
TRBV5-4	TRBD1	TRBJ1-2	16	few	CASSPTGGAPSYGYTF	TGTGCCAGCAGCCCGACAGGGGGCGCCCCCTCCTATGGCTACACCTTC
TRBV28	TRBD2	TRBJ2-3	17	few	CASSPYSSGGWADTQYF	TGTGCCAGCAGCCCATATTCTAGCGGGGGGTGGGCTGATACGCAGTATTTT
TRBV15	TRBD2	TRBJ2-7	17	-	CATSRDIVLAGSYEQYF	TGTGCCACCAGCAGAGATATAGTGCTAGCGGGCTCCTACGAGCAGTACTTC
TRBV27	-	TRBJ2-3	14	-	CASSEQDSTDTQYF	TGTGCCAGCAGTGAACAGGATAGCACAGATACGCAGTATTTT
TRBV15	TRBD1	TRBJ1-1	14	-	CATRPGQGGTEAFF	TGTGCCACCAGACCGGGACAGGGAGGAACTGAAGCTTTCTTT
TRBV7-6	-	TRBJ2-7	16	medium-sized	CASSLDPSVPSYEQYF	TGTGCCAGCAGCTTAGATCCGTCAGTCCCTTCCTACGAGCAGTACTTC
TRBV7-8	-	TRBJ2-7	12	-	CASSSQGNEQYF	TGTGCCAGCAGCTCGCAGGGGAACGAGCAGTACTTC
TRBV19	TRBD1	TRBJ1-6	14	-	CASTTTGLRSPLHF	TGTGCCAGTACTACGACAGGGTTACGTTCACCCCTCCACTTT
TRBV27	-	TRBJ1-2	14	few	CASSPRGTDYGYTF	TGTGCCAGCAGTCCCCGGGGCACGGACTATGGCTACACCTTC
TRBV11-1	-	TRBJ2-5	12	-	CASSLESETQYF	TGTGCCAGCAGCTTGGAATCAGAGACCCAGTACTTC
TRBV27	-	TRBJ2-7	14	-	CASSLWGTTYEQYF	TGTGCCAGCAGTTTGTGGGGTACGACCTACGAGCAGTACTTC
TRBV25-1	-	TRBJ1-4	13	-	CASSAPANEKLFF	TGTGCCAGCAGTGCGCCAGCTAATGAAAAACTGTTTTTT
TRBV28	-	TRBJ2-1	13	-	CASSPDSHNEQFF	TGTGCCAGCAGTCCGGACAGTCACAATGAGCAGTTCTTC
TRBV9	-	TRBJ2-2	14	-	CASSANTNTGELFF	TGTGCCAGCAGCGCGAACACTAACACCGGGGAGCTGTTTTTT
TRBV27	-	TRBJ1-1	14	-	CASSLTRANTEAFF	TGTGCCAGCAGTTTAACCAGGGCGAACACTGAAGCTTTCTTT
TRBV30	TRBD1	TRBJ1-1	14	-	CAGIGQGVNTEAFF	TGTGCCGGCATCGGACAGGGCGTGAACACTGAAGCTTTCTTT